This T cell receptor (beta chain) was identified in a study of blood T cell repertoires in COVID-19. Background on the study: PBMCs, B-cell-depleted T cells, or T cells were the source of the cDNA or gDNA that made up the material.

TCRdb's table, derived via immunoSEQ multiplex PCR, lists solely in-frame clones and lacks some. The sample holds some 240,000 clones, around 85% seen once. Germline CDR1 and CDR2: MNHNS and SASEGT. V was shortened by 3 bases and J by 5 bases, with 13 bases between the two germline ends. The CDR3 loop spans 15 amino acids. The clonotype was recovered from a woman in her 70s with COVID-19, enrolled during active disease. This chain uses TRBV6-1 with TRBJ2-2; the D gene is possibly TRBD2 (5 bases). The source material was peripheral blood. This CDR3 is CASSDGIPGTGELFF. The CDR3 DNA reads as TGTGCCAGCAGTGATGGGATACCGGGGACCGGGGAGCTGTTTTTT.